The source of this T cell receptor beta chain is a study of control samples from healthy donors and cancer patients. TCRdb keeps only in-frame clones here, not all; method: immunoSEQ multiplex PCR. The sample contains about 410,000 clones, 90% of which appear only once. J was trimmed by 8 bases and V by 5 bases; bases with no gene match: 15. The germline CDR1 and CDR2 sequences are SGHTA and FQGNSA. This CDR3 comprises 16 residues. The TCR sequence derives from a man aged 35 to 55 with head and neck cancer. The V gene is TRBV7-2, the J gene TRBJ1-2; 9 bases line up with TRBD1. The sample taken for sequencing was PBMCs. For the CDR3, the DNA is TGTGCCAGCAGCGCCGACGGGACAGGGAATATTTACGGCTACACCTTC. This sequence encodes CASSADGTGNIYGYTF.